This entry features one T cell receptor beta chain sequence. This entry belongs to a study of T cell changes during pregnancy in multiple sclerosis. Assay: immunoSEQ multiplex PCR; the TCRdb copy retains only in-frame clones and omits some. The profile shows around 31,000 clones, roughly 89% of them singletons. Germline V gene lookup returns CDR1 GTSNPN and CDR2 SVGIG (reference sequence). This CDR3 has 13 residues. V was trimmed by 3 bases and J by 6 bases, leaving 12 bases between them. The sequence came from a female donor with multiple sclerosis, enrolled in a pregnancy study. The chain links TRBV30 to TRBJ2-1, with a weak D call TRBD1 (6 bases). The sample was CD8+ T cells from peripheral blood mononuclear cells, taken in the first trimester of pregnancy. For the CDR3, the DNA is TGTGCCTGGAGCACGCTAGGGGGCAATGAGCAGTTCTTC. Its translation: CAWSTLGGNEQFF.